The clone carrying this T cell receptor (beta chain) has only a few counts. What it binds is unknown. This entry belongs to a study of blood T cells in healthy people across ages. CDR1 SQVTM and CDR2 ANQGSEA come from the germline V gene. The CDR3 covers 15 residues. The study's findings and limits: Higher naive T cell percentage went strongly together with higher TCR beta diversity. Shifts in expanded clonotypes may have been confounded by donor CMV status, which was unknown.

With a J-beta primer mix and a sample-barcoded 5' primer, a second PCR ran roughly 6 to 12 cycles. MiXCR was run by TCRdb on the 5' RACE reads, yielding one entry per CDR3 protein. The sample lists approximately 800,000 distinct CDR3 sequences; just over 55% were seen once. This receptor was identified in a middle-aged man in good health. Sequenced sample: blood. The chain links TRBV29-1 to TRBJ2-5; TRBD1 aligns across 9 bases. The J call may not be correct, given that the DNA end is closer to TRBJ2-7. The CDR3 loop is CSVEVGGQGSDEQYF. The CDR3 bases are TGCAGCGTTGAGGTGGGGGGACAGGGTAGCGACGAGCAGTACTTC.